This T cell receptor (beta chain) appears in the sequencing data of a study of T-cell memory formation after mild COVID-19. Germline V gives CDR1 MNHEY, CDR2 SVGEGT. The CDR3 sequence is 17 residues long. V dropped 4 bases and J dropped 2; count of bases not matched to a gene: 10. TCRalpha and TCRbeta libraries used 5'RACE with constant-segment primers and UMIs. TCRdb processed the 5' RACE reads anew with MiXCR; each CDR3 protein has one entry. Among 290,000 or so distinct CDR3 sequences listed, less than 20% were seen once. Study outcomes and limitations: Mainly in CM and EM were contracting CD4+ clones; CD8+ were in EMRA.

In this sample, this clonotype turned up a few times. Its matching antigen is unknown. V and J are TRBV6-2 or TRBV6-3 and TRBJ2-2; 7 bases align to TRBD1. Sequences were obtained from PBMCs or a T cell subset sorted from them (not recorded which). The clonotype originates from a man younger than 35 who had mild COVID-19 (a few samples of this study predate the infection). Cell type and time point are not known. DNA for the CDR3: TGTGCCAGCAGTTCACTCGCCGGGACAGCTAACACCGGGGAGCTGTTTTTT. Translated: CASSSLAGTANTGELFF.